This record covers a single T cell receptor beta chain. No antigen is known for it. The sample comes from a study of cytomegalovirus exposure and HLA in healthy donors. General study findings and limits: 164 TCR beta chains were listed as cytomegalovirus-associated.

With 60 Vbeta and 13 Jbeta primers, the PCR was carried out. Produced via immunoSEQ multiplex PCR; TCRdb's table is partial and in-frame only. The repertoire includes 100,000 to 150,000 clones, about 76% of them detected once, and 13% sits in the top ten. CDR1 and CDR2 (germline): SGHKS, YYEKEE (reference sequence). This CDR3 is 15 amino acids long. With 2 bases clipped from V and 1 base from J, the junction kept 1 base outside the gene matches. This chain joins TRBV5-5 and TRBJ2-3, with 10 bases fitting TRBD2. The sequenced sample consisted of PBMCs. The clonotype comes from a woman aged 55-69 years in good health and CMV-seropositive. The DNA of the CDR3 is TGTGCCAGCAGCTTTACTAGCGGGGGCACAGATACGCAGTATTTT. The encoded protein is CASSFTSGGTDTQYF.